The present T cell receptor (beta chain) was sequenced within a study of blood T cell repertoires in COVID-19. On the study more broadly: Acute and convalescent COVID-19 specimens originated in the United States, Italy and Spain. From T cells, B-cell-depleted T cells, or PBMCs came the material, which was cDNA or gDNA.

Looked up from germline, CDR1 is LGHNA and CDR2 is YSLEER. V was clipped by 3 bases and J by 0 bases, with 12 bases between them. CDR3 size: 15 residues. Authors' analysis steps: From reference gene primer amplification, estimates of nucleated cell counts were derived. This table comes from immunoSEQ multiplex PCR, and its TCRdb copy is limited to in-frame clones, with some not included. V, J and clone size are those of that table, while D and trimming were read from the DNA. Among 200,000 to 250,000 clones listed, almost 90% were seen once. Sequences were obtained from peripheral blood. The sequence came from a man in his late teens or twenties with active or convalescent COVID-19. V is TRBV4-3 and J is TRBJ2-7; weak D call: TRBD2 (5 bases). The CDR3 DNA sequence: TGCGCCAGCAGCCAGCTTTCCGGGGACTCCTACGAGCAGTACTTC. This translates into CASSQLSGDSYEQYF.